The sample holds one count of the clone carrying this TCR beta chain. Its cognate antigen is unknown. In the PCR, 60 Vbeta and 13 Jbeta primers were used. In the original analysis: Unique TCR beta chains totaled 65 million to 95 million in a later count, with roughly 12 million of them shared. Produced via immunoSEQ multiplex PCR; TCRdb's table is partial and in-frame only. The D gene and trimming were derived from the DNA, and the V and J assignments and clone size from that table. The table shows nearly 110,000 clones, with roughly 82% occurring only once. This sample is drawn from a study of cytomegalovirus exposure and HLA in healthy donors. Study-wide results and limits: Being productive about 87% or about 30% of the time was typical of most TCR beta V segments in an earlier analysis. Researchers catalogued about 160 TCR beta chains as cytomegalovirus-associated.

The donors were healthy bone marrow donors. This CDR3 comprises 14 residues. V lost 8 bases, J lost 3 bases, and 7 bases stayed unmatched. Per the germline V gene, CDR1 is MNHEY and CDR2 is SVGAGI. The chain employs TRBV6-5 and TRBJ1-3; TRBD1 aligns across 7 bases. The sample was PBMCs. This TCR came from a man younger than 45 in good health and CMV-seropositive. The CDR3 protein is CASHAGDSGNTIYF. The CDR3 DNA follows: TGTGCCAGCCACGCAGGGGACAGTGGAAACACCATATATTTT.